Following are 21 T cell receptor beta chains from one sample sequenced in a study of beta chain features in type 1 diabetes. General study points: Type 1 diabetes patients had moderately but significantly shorter TCRB CDR3s in all four CD4+ subsets.

Antigens for these TCRs are unknown. Every bit of the isolated RNA underwent reverse transcription, so sequencing read expressed TCRB transcripts. Libraries were prepared by immunoSEQ multiplex PCR; TCRdb keeps only in-frame clonotypes and omits some of them. This table holds under 200,000 clones, 6.5% to 10% found once. The sequenced sample was central memory CD4+ T cells from blood. All receptors come from a young woman with type 1 diabetes.

The V call is TRBV4-2, the J call TRBJ2-7, with 9 bases that match TRBD2. This CDR3 has 15 amino acids. Germline CDR1 is LGHNA and CDR2 is YNFKEQ. The trim removed 3 bases at V and 1 base at J, leaving 4 bases unmatched. The DNA for the CDR3 is TGTGCCAGCAGCCAGAGCACTAGCGGGTCCTACGAGCAGTACTTC. Encoded protein: CASSQSTSGSYEQYF.

This clone was seen only a few times. This chain joins TRBV5-6 and TRBJ2-7, with 8 bases lining up with TRBD1. Per germline, CDR1 SGHDT and CDR2 YYEEEE. This CDR3 contains 12 residues. Trimming cost V 4 bases and J 6 bases; bases outside gene matches: 3. The CDR3 bases are TGTGCCAGCAGCCAGGACAGGGCCGAGCAGTACTTC. Its translation: CASSQDRAEQYF.

This clone was observed a few times. The DNA of the CDR3 is TGTGCCAGCTCATTAGTCCATGAGCAGTTCTTC. Translating it yields CASSLVHEQFF. The chain is built from TRBV18 and TRBJ2-1; no reliable D call. V dropped 5 bases and J dropped 8 bases, with 7 bases sitting between them. This CDR3 is built from 11 residues. Germline values: CDR1 KGHSH, CDR2 LQKENI.

V gene TRBV5-1 combines with J gene TRBJ2-5; tentative D call: TRBD2 (6 bases). V was clipped by 0 bases and J by 5 bases, with 14 bases between them. The CDR3 totals 15 residues. Germline V gives CDR1 SGHRS, CDR2 YFSETQ. In nucleotides, the CDR3 is TGCGCCAGCAGCTTGGACCCGGGAGTACGGGAGACCCAGTACTTC. Translation: CASSLDPGVRETQYF.

This clone was picked up a small number of times. The chain combines TRBV7-2 with TRBJ2-6, with a tentative D call TRBD2 (6 bases). Trimming shortened V by 6 bases and J by 3 bases, and 18 bases separated the two germline ends. Germline CDR1 and CDR2: SGHTA and FQGNSA. The CDR3 sequence is 17 residues long. CDR3 nucleotides: TGTGCCAGCAGACCCGGGGGATCTAGGGGTGGGGCCAACGTCCTGACTTTC. Protein sequence: CASRPGGSRGGANVLTF.

This clone was detected a few times. V is TRBV2 and J is TRBJ2-2, with D maybe TRBD1 (6 bases). Germline V gene sequence: CDR1 SNHLY, CDR2 FYNNEI. The CDR3 has 14 residues. V lost 7 bases and J 5 bases, leaving 14 bases between the germline ends. The CDR3 here is CASISQGGTGELFF. CDR3 in DNA: TGTGCCAGCATATCACAGGGCGGTACCGGGGAGCTGTTTTTT.

The gene calls are TRBV30 and TRBJ2-7; unclear D gene. CDR3 length: 14 amino acids. CDR1 and CDR2 (germline): GTSNPN, SVGIG (reference sequence). V was cut by 3 bases and J by 3 bases, with 15 bases left in between. The CDR3 coding sequence is TGTGCCTGGAGGCCCACAGTCTCCCACTACGAGCAGTACTTC. This gives the protein CAWRPTVSHYEQYF.

This sequence joins TRBV19 and TRBJ2-1, with TRBD2 matching over 9 bases. Losses at the gene ends were 10 bases for V and 8 bases for J; bases not matched to a gene: 9. CDR3 length equals 13 residues. The germline gives CDR1 LNHDA, CDR2 SQIVND (reference sequence). The CDR3 loop is CATAGTSMYEQFF. CDR3 nucleotide sequence: TGTGCCACCGCTGGGACTAGCATGTATGAGCAGTTCTTC.

This clone occurred a few times. The rearrangement joins TRBV7-8 to TRBJ2-7, with 8 nucleotides matching TRBD2. Germline V gene lookup returns CDR1 SGHVS and CDR2 FQNEAQ. V lost 5 bases, J lost 2 bases, and 8 bases stayed unmatched. The length of the CDR3 is 15 residues. CDR3 residues: CASSPREGGPYEQYF. In DNA form, the CDR3 reads TGTGCCAGCAGCCCTCGGGAGGGAGGTCCCTACGAGCAGTACTTC.

There are a few counts of this clone. V is TRBV19 and J is TRBJ2-3; D ambiguous. The V gene lost 10 bases and the J gene lost 2 bases, with 13 bases spanning the gap. Germline lookup yields CDR1 LNHDA and CDR2 SQIVND (reference sequence). The CDR3 totals 13 residues. The CDR3, as DNA: TGTGCCACTGGAGTGCGGAACACAGATACGCAGTATTTT. Its protein product is CATGVRNTDTQYF.

The V and J genes are TRBV9 and TRBJ2-2, with 7 positions matching TRBD1. The ends lost 1 base at V and 1 base at J; junction bases unmatched: 7. Germline V gene data show CDR1 as SGDLS and CDR2 as YYNGEE. This CDR3 has 17 amino acids. This CDR3 is CASSVRGGWKNTGELFF. Here the CDR3 DNA reads TGTGCCAGCAGCGTACGAGGGGGCTGGAAGAACACCGGGGAGCTGTTTTTT.

This sequence joins TRBV6-5 and TRBJ2-2; D perhaps matches TRBD1 (5 bases). The ends were cut back, 8 bases at V and 7 bases at J, with 14 bases in the middle. This CDR3 comprises 13 residues. Germline CDR1 is MNHEY and CDR2 is SVGAGI. This CDR3 reads CASSFRVGGELFF. CDR3 sequence (DNA): TGTGCCAGCTCATTCAGGGTGGGCGGGGAGCTGTTTTTT.

This clone came up a few times. This chain joins TRBV7-9 and TRBJ2-1, with TRBD2 matching over 12 bases. The CDR3 covers 15 residues. The V and J ends lost 5 bases and 3 bases, in that order; junction bases with no gene match: 2. Germline V CDR1 and CDR2: SEHNR, FQNEAQ (reference sequence). In DNA, the CDR3 is TGTGCCAGCAGCGTGACTAGCGGGGGCTACAATGAGCAGTTCTTC. Amino acid sequence: CASSVTSGGYNEQFF. Full variable domain (remainder filled in from reference TRBV7-9 and TRBJ2-1): DTGVSQNPRHKITKRGQNVTFRCDPISEHNRLYWYRQTLGQGPEFLTYFQNEAQLEKSRLLSDRFSAERPKGSFSTLEIQRTEQGDSAMYLCASSVTSGGYNEQFFGPGTRLTVL.

The table lists this clone with a few counts. V usage is TRBV29-1 and J usage is TRBJ2-1; TRBD2 aligns across 10 bases. The V and J ends lost 3 bases and 4 bases, in that order; junction bases with no gene match: 3. CDR1 and CDR2 from the germline V gene are SQVTM and ANQGSEA. The CDR3 runs to 14 residues. The CDR3 bases are TGCAGCGTTGATCTGGGACTAGCGTACAATGAGCAGTTCTTC. Translated: CSVDLGLAYNEQFF.

This clone turned up a few times. The chain combines TRBV29-1 with TRBJ2-1; possible D gene TRBD1, 5 bases. The length of the CDR3 is 13 residues. CDR1 is SQVTM, CDR2 ANQGSEA, per germline. V was clipped by 5 bases and J by 8 bases, with 16 bases between them. In DNA form, the CDR3 reads TGCAGCGTTAGTTACCCAGGGATCCATGAGCAGTTCTTC. It encodes CSVSYPGIHEQFF.

This clone was observed a handful of times. The chain has TRBV6-5 and TRBJ2-7; 7 bases align to TRBD1. The ends lost 5 bases at V and 2 bases at J; junction bases unmatched: 3. The CDR3 is made up of 13 amino acids. In germline, CDR1 is MNHEY, CDR2 SVGAGI. CDR3: CASSQTGTYEQYF. CDR3 nucleotide sequence: TGTGCCAGCAGTCAGACAGGGACCTACGAGCAGTACTTC.

This clone has a handful of counts. This rearrangement joins TRBV11-2 to TRBJ2-5; no firm D call. The length of the CDR3 is 13 residues. The germline V gene has CDR1 SGHAT and CDR2 FQNNGV. V lost 1 base and J lost 4, with 7 bases in between. The CDR3 protein is CASSLGSGETQYF. CDR3 DNA sequence: TGTGCCAGCAGCTTAGGGTCGGGAGAGACCCAGTACTTC.

This clone was counted only a few times. The chain has TRBV29-1 and TRBJ2-3, with 7 positions matching TRBD2. V shed 6 bases, J shed 0 bases, and the junction held 6 bases outside the gene matches. The length of the CDR3 is 14 residues. Germline-derived CDR1 and CDR2 are SQVTM and ANQGSEA. In nucleotides, the CDR3 is TGCAGCGTGGCACGGGGGGAGAGCACAGATACGCAGTATTTT. As protein: CSVARGESTDTQYF.

A few counts support this clone. This chain uses TRBV28 with TRBJ2-3, with 7 positions matching TRBD1. V was clipped by 3 bases and J by 2 bases; unmatched bases: 5. The CDR3 is 15 residues long. CDR1 MDHEN and CDR2 SYDVKM come from the germline V gene. As DNA, the CDR3 is TGTGCCAGCAGTTTTAGTGGGACAGACACAGATACGCAGTATTTT. Translated, it gives CASSFSGTDTDTQYF.

CDR3 sequence reads: CASSQRFVTSGSSEGETQYF. The CDR3 coding sequence is TGCGCCAGCAGCCAAAGATTCGTGACTAGCGGGAGCTCAGAGGGAGAGACCCAGTACTTC. The rearrangement uses TRBV4-3 and TRBJ2-5; 12 bases align to TRBD2. This CDR3 region has 20 residues. J gave up 4 bases and V 2 bases, and 17 bases lay outside the gene matches. Per the germline V gene, CDR1 is LGHNA and CDR2 is YSLEER.

This rearrangement joins TRBV5-1 to TRBJ1-4, with TRBD1 matching over 11 bases. The CDR3 is made up of 17 amino acids. The germline V gene encodes CDR1 SGHRS and CDR2 YFSETQ. V lost 1 base and J lost 7; bases outside the gene matches: 9. CDR3 loop: CASSLFGTGGGSEKLFF. Written as DNA, the CDR3 is TGCGCCAGCAGCTTGTTCGGGACAGGGGGAGGGAGTGAAAAACTGTTTTTT.